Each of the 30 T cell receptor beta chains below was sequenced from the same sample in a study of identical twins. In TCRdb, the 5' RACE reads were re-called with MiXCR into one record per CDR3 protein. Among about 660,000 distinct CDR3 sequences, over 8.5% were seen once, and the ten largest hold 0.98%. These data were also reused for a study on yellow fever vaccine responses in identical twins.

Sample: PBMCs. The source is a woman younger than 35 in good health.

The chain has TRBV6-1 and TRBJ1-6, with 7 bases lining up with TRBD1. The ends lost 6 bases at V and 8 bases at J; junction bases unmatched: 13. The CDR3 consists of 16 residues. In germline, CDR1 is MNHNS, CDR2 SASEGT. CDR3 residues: CASSRGFRDRHSPLHF. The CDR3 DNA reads TGTGCCAGCAGCCGAGGATTTAGGGACAGACATTCACCCCTCCACTTT.

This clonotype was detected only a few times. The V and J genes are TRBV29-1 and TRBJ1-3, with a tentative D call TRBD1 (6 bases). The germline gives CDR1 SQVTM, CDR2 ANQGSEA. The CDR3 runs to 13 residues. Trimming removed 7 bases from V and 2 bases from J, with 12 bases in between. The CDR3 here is CSGQGLAGNTIYF. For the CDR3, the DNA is TGCAGCGGGCAGGGGTTGGCTGGAAACACCATATATTTT. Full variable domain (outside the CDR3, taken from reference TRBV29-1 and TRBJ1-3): SAVISQKPSRDICQRGTSLTIQCQVDSQVTMMFWYRQQPGQSLTLIATANQGSEATYESGFVIDKFPISRPNLTFSTLTVSNMSPEDSSIYLCSGQGLAGNTIYFGEGSWLTVV.

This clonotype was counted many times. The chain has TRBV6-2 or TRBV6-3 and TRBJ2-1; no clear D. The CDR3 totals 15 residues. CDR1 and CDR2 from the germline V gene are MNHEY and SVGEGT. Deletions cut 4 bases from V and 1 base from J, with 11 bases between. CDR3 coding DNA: TGTGCCAGCAGTTCAGGAGACTTTTCCTACAATGAGCAGTTCTTC. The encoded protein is CASSSGDFSYNEQFF.

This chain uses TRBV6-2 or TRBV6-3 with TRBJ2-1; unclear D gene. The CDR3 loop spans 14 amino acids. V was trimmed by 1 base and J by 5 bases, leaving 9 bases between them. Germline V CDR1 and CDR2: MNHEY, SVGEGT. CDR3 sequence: CASSYLRGDNEQFF. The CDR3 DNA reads TGTGCCAGCAGTTACTTGCGCGGAGACAATGAGCAGTTCTTC.

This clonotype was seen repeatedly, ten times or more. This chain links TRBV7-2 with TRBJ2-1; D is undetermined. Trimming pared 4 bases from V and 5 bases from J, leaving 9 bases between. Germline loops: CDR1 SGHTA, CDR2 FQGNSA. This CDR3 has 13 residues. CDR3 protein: CASSSYTDNEQFF. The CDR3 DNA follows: TGTGCCAGCAGCTCCTACACTGACAATGAGCAGTTCTTC.

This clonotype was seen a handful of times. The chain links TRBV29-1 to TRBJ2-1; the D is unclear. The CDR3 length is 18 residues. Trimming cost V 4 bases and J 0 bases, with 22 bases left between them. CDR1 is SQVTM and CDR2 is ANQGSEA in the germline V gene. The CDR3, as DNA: TGCAGCGTTGTGGGTATCATTAATGAACGGATCTCCTACAATGAGCAGTTCTTC. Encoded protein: CSVVGIINERISYNEQFF.

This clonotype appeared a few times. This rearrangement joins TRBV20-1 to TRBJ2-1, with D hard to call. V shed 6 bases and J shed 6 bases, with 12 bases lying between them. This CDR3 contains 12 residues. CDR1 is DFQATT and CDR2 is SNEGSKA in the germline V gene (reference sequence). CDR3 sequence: CSAPEGPNEQFF. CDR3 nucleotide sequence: TGCAGTGCGCCCGAAGGTCCCAATGAGCAGTTCTTC.

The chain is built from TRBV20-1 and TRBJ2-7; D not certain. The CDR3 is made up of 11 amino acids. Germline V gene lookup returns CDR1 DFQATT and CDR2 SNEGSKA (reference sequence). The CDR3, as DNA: TGCAGCCCCCGGAAGAGCTACGAGCAGTACTTC. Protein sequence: CSPRKSYEQYF.

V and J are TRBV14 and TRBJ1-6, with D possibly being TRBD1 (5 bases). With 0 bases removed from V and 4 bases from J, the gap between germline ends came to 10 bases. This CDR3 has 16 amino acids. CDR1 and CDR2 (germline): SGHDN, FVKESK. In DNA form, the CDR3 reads TGTGCCAGCAGCCAAGACCGACAGATTTATAATTCACCCCTCCACTTT. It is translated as CASSQDRQIYNSPLHF.

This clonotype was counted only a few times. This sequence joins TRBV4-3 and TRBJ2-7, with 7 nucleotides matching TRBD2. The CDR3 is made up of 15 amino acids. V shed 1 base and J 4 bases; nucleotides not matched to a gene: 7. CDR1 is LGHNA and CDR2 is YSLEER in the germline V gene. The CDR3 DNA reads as TGCGCCAGCAGCCAAGGGGAGTCTAGCGGTTACGAGCAGTACTTC. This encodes CASSQGESSGYEQYF.

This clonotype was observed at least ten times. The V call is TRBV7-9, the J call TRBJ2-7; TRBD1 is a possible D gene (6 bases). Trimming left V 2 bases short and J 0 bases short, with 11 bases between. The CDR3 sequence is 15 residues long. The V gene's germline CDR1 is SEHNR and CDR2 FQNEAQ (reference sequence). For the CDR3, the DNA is TGTGCCAGCAGCTTATATCCAGGGGACTCCTACGAGCAGTACTTC. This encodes CASSLYPGDSYEQYF.

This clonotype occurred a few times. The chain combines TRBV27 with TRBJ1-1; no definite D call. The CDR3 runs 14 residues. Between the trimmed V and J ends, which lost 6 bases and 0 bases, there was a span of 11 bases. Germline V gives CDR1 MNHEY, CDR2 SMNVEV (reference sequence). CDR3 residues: CASRGFEMNTEAFF. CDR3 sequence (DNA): TGTGCCAGCAGGGGGTTCGAGATGAACACTGAAGCTTTCTTT.

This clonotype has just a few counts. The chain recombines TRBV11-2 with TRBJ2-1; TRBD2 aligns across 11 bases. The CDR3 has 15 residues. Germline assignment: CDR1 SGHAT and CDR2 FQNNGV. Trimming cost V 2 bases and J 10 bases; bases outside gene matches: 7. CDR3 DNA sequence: TGTGCCAGCAGCTTACCGAGGACTAGCGGGTGGGAGCAGTTCTTC. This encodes CASSLPRTSGWEQFF.

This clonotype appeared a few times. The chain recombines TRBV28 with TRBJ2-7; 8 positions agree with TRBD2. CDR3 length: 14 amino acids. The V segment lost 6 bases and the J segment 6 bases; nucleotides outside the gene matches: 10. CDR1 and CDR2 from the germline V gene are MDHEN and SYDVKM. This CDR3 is CASSRLAPGGEQYF. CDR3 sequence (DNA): TGTGCCAGCAGCCGACTAGCGCCGGGGGGCGAGCAGTACTTC.

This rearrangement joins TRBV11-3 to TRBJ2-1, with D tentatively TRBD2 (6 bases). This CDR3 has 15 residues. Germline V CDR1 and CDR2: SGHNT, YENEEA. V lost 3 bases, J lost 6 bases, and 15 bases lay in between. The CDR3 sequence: CASSLGLDGSNEQFF. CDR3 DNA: TGTGCCAGCAGCTTGGGTCTTGACGGGAGCAATGAGCAGTTCTTC.

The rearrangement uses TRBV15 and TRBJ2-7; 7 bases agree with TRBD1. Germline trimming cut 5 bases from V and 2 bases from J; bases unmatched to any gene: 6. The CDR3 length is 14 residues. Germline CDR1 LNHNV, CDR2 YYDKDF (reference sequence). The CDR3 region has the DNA TGTGCCACCAGCCCGGACCAGGGGGCCTACGAGCAGTACTTC. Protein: CATSPDQGAYEQYF. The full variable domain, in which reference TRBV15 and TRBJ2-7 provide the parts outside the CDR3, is DAMVIQNPRYQVTQFGKPVTLSCSQTLNHNVMYWYQQKSSQAPKLLFHYYDKDFNNEADTPDNFQSRRPNTSFCFLDIRSPGLGDTAMYLCATSPDQGAYEQYFGPGTRLTVT.

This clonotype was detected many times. The CDR3 DNA is TGCAGCGTTGAAGAGGGGGTCCCCACAGATACGCAGTATTTT. As protein: CSVEEGVPTDTQYF. This sequence joins TRBV29-1 and TRBJ2-3; D assignment may be TRBD1 or TRBD2 (5 bases each). CDR1 is SQVTM and CDR2 is ANQGSEA in the germline V gene. Trimming stripped 0 bases from V and 2 bases from J, with 9 bases between. This CDR3 spans 14 amino acids.

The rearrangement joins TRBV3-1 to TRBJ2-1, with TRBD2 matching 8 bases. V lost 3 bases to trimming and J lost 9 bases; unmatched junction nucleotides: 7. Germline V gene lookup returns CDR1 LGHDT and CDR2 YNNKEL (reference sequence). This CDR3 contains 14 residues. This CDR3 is CASSHLGRGSEQFF. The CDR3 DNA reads TGTGCCAGCAGCCACCTCGGGAGGGGGAGTGAGCAGTTCTTC.

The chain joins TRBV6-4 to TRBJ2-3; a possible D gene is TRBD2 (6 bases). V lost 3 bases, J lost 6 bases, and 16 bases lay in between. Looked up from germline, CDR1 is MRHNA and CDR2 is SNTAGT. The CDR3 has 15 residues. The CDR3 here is CASSESGAGGDTQYF. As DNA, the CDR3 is TGTGCCAGCAGTGAGTCAGGTGCCGGGGGTGATACGCAGTATTTT.

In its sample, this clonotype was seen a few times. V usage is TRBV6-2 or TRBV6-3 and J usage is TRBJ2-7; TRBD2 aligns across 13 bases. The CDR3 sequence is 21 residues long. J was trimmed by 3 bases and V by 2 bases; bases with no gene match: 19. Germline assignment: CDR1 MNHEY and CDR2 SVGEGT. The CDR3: CASSYRADHRTSGRDDYEQYF. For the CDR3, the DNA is TGTGCCAGCAGTTACCGAGCCGACCACAGGACTAGCGGGAGAGACGACTACGAGCAGTACTTC.

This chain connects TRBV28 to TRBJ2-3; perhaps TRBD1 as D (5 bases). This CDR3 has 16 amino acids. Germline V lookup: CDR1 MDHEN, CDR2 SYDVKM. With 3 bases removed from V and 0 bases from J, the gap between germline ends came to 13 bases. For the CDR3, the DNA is TGTGCCAGCAGTTTCCTAGGGGTGCGGAGCACAGATACGCAGTATTTT. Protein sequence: CASSFLGVRSTDTQYF. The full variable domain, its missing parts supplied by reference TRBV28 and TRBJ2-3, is DVKVTQSSRYLVKRTGEKVFLECVQDMDHENMFWYRQDPGLGLRLIYFSYDVKMKEKGDIPEGYSVSREKKERFSLILESASTNQTSMYLCASSFLGVRSTDTQYFGPGTRLTVL.

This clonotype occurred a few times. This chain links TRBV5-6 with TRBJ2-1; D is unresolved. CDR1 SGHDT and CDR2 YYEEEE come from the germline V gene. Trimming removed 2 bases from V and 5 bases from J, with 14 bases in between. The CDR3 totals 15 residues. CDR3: CASSFNGVGNNEQFF. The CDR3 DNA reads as TGTGCCAGCAGCTTTAATGGGGTGGGAAACAATGAGCAGTTCTTC. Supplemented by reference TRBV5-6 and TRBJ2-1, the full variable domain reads DAGVTQSPTHLIKTRGQQVTLRCSPKSGHDTVSWYQQALGQGPQFIFQYYEEEERQRGNFPDRFSGHQFPNYSSELNVNALLLGDSALYLCASSFNGVGNNEQFFGPGTRLTVL.

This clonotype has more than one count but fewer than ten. The CDR3 nucleotides read TGTGCCAGTAGACCGGGACAGCTGAACACTGAAGCTTTCTTT. This gives the protein CASRPGQLNTEAFF. V gene TRBV19 combines with J gene TRBJ1-1, with 7 bases aligning to TRBD1. The CDR3 consists of 14 residues. V dropped 6 bases and J dropped 0; count of bases not matched to a gene: 4. Germline lookup yields CDR1 LNHDA and CDR2 SQIVND (reference sequence).

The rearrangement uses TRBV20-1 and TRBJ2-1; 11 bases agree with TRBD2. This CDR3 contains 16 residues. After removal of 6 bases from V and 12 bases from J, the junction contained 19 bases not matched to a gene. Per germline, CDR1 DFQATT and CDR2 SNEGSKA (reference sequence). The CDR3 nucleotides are TGCAGTGCCCAGATCAGTCTAGCGGGGGGATTGGATGGGCAGTTCTTC. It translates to CSAQISLAGGLDGQFF.

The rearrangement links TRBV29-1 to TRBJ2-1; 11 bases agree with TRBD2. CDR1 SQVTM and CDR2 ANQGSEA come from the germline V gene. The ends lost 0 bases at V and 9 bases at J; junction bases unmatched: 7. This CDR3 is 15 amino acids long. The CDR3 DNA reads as TGCAGCGTTGAAGATTTAGCGGGGGGGCTCGGTGAGCAGTTCTTC. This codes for CSVEDLAGGLGEQFF.

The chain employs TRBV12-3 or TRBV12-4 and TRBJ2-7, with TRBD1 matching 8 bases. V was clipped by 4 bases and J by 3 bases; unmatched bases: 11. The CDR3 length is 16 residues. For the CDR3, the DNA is TGTGCCAGCAGTTCGCGCCGGGACAGGAGAAGCTACGAGCAGTACTTC. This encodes CASSSRRDRRSYEQYF.

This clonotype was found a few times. For the CDR3, the DNA is TGCAGCGTTTCGCAGGGAAGCTCCTACGAGCAGTACTTC. Amino acid sequence: CSVSQGSSYEQYF. The chain joins TRBV29-1 to TRBJ2-7, with TRBD1 as a possible D gene (5 bases). Germline V gene sequence: CDR1 SQVTM, CDR2 ANQGSEA. Trimming left V 5 bases short and J 0 bases short, with 11 bases between. This CDR3 has 13 residues.

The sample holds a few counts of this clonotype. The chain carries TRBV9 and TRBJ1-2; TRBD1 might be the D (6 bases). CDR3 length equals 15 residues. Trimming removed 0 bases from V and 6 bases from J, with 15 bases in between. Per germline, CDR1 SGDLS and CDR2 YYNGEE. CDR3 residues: CASSVATRTAHGYTF. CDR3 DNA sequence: TGTGCCAGCAGCGTAGCTACGAGGACAGCCCATGGCTACACCTTC.

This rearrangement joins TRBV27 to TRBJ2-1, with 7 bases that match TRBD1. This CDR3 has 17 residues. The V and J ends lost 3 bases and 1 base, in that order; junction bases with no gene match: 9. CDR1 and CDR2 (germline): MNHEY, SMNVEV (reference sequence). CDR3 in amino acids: CASSFQIRDSSYNEQFF. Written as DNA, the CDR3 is TGTGCCAGCAGTTTCCAAATCCGGGACAGTTCCTACAATGAGCAGTTCTTC.

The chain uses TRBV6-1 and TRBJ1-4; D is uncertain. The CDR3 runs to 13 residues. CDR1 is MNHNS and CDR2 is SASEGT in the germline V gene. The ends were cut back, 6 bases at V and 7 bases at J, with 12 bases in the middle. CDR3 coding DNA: TGTGCCAGCAGCAAAAGACGGCGTGAAAAACTGTTTTTT. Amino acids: CASSKRRREKLFF.